This TCR beta chain stems from a study of T cell responses to AZD1222 COVID-19 vaccine. Findings and caveats of the study: After the peak T cell response, and only then, were repertoires sampled. The study found Spike-specific TCR breadth and depth rose after two AZD1222 doses.

A word on this clone: The target antigen is unknown.

Data came from immunoSEQ multiplex PCR; TCRdb stores just in-frame clones and leaves some out. This table has some 150,000 clones, under 95% appearing once. Looked up from germline, CDR1 is SGHRS and CDR2 is YFSETQ. CDR3 size: 13 residues. The germline V and J ends were trimmed by 1 base and 4 bases, with 6 bases remaining between them. V is TRBV5-1 and J is TRBJ1-3, with D possibly matching TRBD1 (6 bases). The sample here was peripheral blood, taken on day 0 of MenACWY control vaccination. The sequence was collected from an adult in good health. CDR3 sequence reads: CASSLTGGNTIYF. The CDR3 DNA follows: TGCGCCAGCAGCTTGACAGGGGGAAACACCATATATTTT.